The clone carrying this TCR beta chain showed up just a few times. With a J-beta primer mix and a sample-barcoded 5' primer, a second PCR ran roughly 6 to 12 cycles. A 12-random-nucleotide template-switch adaptor tagged each cDNA molecule. Each CDR3 protein is one row after TCRdb ran MiXCR on the 5' RACE reads. The profile shows 1.8 million or so distinct CDR3 sequences, approximately 39% of them singletons. Trimming pared 1 base from V and 4 bases from J, leaving 15 bases between. This CDR3 spans 16 amino acids. The germline gives CDR1 SGHTA, CDR2 FQGNSA. This entry belongs to a study of blood T cells in healthy people across ages. Study-level information: Capturing about one barcoded beta molecule per two T cells was achieved by template switching.

The origin of this receptor is a human donor in good health. The sample comprised blood. The chain links TRBV7-2 to TRBJ2-3, with a weak D call TRBD2 (5 bases). CDR3 region: CASSLDVLDHSDTQYF. CDR3 in DNA: TGTGCCAGCAGCTTAGACGTACTAGACCATTCAGATACGCAGTATTTT.